Listed below are T cell receptor beta chains from one sample, sequenced in a study of cytomegalovirus exposure and HLA in healthy donors. TCRdb keeps only in-frame clones here, not all; method: immunoSEQ multiplex PCR. Altogether 200,000 to 250,000 clones are present, roughly 87% being singletons, with the ten largest covering approximately 5.3%. Specimen: PBMCs. These receptors were collected from a middle-aged woman in good health and CMV-seropositive. Both conserved end residues are part of each CDR3. The D gene is left open where the match is weak.

cdr3_aa | d_call | v_call | cdr3_length
CASSFPGTANQPQHF | TRBD1 | TRBV28 | 15
CASSLDGGNSPLHF | - | TRBV7-8 | 14
CASSLAGTVLYEQYF | TRBD1 | TRBV5-1 | 15
CASSVGTSVESYEQYF | TRBD2 | TRBV9 | 16
CASSPGTGFYEQYF | TRBD1 | TRBV7-2 | 14
CASSVEAGGRETQYF | TRBD2 | TRBV9 | 15
CASSENGPVYEQFF | - | TRBV6-1 | 14
CASSQDLNNEQFF | - | TRBV4-3 | 13
CASSRRGGNQPQHF | - | TRBV5-6 | 14
CASSLGQGADEAFF | TRBD1 | TRBV18 | 14
CAWRALGGLGAGELFF | - | TRBV30 | 16
CASSLRTGHEAFF | TRBD1 | TRBV9 | 13
CASSAWDNHGYTF | - | TRBV6-1 | 13
CASSTGQGNYGYTF | TRBD1 | TRBV9 | 14
CASSYTLAEEQYF | TRBD2 | TRBV7-9 | 13
CASSYTWTSNNSPLHF | - | TRBV27 | 16
CASSFGLAGGPGYEQYF | TRBD2 | TRBV27 | 17
CASSLAPLSGRASTDTQYF | TRBD2 | TRBV7-9 | 19
CASSPGQSGNTIYF | TRBD1 | TRBV18 | 14